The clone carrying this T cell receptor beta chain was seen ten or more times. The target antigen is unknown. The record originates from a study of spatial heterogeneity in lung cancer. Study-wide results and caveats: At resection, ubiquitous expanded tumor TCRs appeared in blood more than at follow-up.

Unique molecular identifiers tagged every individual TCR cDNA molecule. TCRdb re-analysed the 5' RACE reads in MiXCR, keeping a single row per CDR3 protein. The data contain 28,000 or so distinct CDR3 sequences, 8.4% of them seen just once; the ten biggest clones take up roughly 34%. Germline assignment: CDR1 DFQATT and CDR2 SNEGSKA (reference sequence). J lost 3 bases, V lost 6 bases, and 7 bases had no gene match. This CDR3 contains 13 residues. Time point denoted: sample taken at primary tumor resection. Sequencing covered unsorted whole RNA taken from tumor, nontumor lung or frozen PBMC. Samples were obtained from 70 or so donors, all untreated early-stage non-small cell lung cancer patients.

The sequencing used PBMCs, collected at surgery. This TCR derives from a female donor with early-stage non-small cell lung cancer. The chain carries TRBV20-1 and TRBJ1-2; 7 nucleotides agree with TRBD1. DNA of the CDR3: TGCAGTGCCTCAACCGGGACAGACTATGGCTACACCTTC. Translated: CSASTGTDYGYTF.